One and the same sample provided the 20 T cell receptor beta chains below, sequenced in a study of identical twins. TCRdb used MiXCR to reprocess the 5' RACE reads, holding one entry per CDR3 protein. The table lists about 890,000 distinct CDR3 sequences, more than 9% of them singletons. This sample also appeared in a second study, on yellow fever vaccine responses in identical twins.

Material for sequencing was PBMCs. These receptors were collected from a woman younger than 35 in good health.

The V and J genes are TRBV6-1 and TRBJ2-6; the match to TRBD1 covers 10 bases. The CDR3 totals 16 residues. Losses at the gene ends were 8 bases for V and 0 bases for J; bases not matched to a gene: 4. Germline values: CDR1 MNHNS, CDR2 SASEGT. The chain's CDR3 is CASGGQGTSGANVLTF. DNA of the CDR3: TGTGCCAGCGGGGGACAGGGGACCTCTGGGGCCAACGTCCTGACTTTC.

This clonotype was detected a few times. V and J are TRBV5-1 and TRBJ2-2; D unclear. The germline CDR1 and CDR2 sequences are SGHRS and YFSETQ. The V end lost 1 base, the J end lost 0 bases, and 7 bases lay between the germline ends. The CDR3 runs 15 residues. The CDR3 DNA follows: TGCGCCAGCAGCTTGTGGCTAGCGAACACCGGGGAGCTGTTTTTT. It yields the protein CASSLWLANTGELFF.

The gene calls are TRBV29-1 and TRBJ2-7; 12 positions match TRBD2. CDR1 is SQVTM and CDR2 is ANQGSEA in the germline V gene. CDR3 size: 14 residues. With V trimmed by 5 bases and J by 2 bases, 4 bases remained unmatched. CDR3 protein: CSVKTSGSAYEQYF. DNA of the CDR3: TGCAGCGTTAAGACTAGCGGGAGTGCCTACGAGCAGTACTTC.

The chain recombines TRBV15 with TRBJ2-1; D is possibly TRBD2 (6 bases). V lost 1 base and J lost 7, with 11 bases in between. CDR1 is LNHNV, CDR2 YYDKDF, per germline (reference sequence). There are 14 residues in the CDR3. The CDR3 sequence is CATSRGPGDNEQFF. CDR3 sequence (DNA): TGTGCCACCAGCAGAGGCCCGGGGGATAATGAGCAGTTCTTC.

This clonotype was seen only a few times. V and J are TRBV3-1 and TRBJ2-2, with D uncertain. The CDR3 spans 11 residues. V was cut by 8 bases and J by 5 bases, with 6 bases left in between. Germline loops: CDR1 LGHDT, CDR2 YNNKEL (reference sequence). The CDR3 spells CASAGTGELFF. DNA for the CDR3: TGTGCCAGCGCCGGGACCGGGGAGCTGTTTTTT.

This clonotype was counted a few times. This chain uses TRBV12-3 or TRBV12-4 with TRBJ2-1; TRBD1 agrees at 9 bases. Trimming cost V 3 bases and J 4 bases; bases outside gene matches: 10. This CDR3 is 17 amino acids long. The CDR3 spells CASSFRPGGQGYNEQFF. The DNA for the CDR3 is TGTGCCAGCAGTTTCCGACCAGGGGGACAGGGTTACAATGAGCAGTTCTTC.

This clonotype has more than one count but fewer than ten. The chain recombines TRBV6-2 or TRBV6-3 with TRBJ2-1; D not certain. Germline CDR1 and CDR2: MNHEY and SVGEGT. V gave up 5 bases and J gave up 15 bases, with 14 bases separating them. The length of the CDR3 is 11 residues. DNA for the CDR3: TGTGCCAGCAGTCCTTGGCCCCAGGCGTTCTTC. Encoded protein: CASSPWPQAFF.

Ten or more counts support this clonotype. The CDR3 region has the DNA TGTGCCAGCAGCTTATTATTAAGCATGGCCCGAAACACCATATATTTT. Translation gives CASSLLLSMARNTIYF. The V and J genes are TRBV7-2 and TRBJ1-3, with no clear D. The CDR3 spans 16 residues. V lost 2 bases, J lost 5 bases, and 16 bases lay in between. Germline lookup yields CDR1 SGHTA and CDR2 FQGNSA. Using reference TRBV7-2 and TRBJ1-3 for the parts outside the CDR3, the full variable domain is GAGVSQSPSNKVTEKGKDVELRCDPISGHTALYWYRQSLGQGLEFLIYFQGNSAPDKSGLPSDRFSAERTGGSVSTLTIQRTQQEDSAVYLCASSLLLSMARNTIYFGEGSWLTVV.

V and J are TRBV5-1 and TRBJ1-3, with 8 bases aligning to TRBD1. V lost 6 bases to trimming and J lost 1 base; unmatched junction nucleotides: 3. CDR3 length: 14 amino acids. Germline CDR1 and CDR2: SGHRS and YFSETQ. CDR3 amino acids: CASTRTGSGNTIYF. In DNA, the CDR3 is TGCGCCAGCACCAGGACAGGGTCTGGAAACACCATATATTTT.

This clonotype was observed at least ten times. V is TRBV5-1 and J is TRBJ2-3, with D tentatively TRBD1 (5 bases). With 3 bases removed from V and 3 bases from J, the gap between germline ends came to 11 bases. The CDR3 covers 14 residues. Germline assignment: CDR1 SGHRS and CDR2 YFSETQ. CDR3 amino acids: CASSSRQTTDTQYF. CDR3 DNA: TGCGCCAGCAGCTCGAGACAGACAACAGATACGCAGTATTTT.

This clonotype came up a few times. This chain joins TRBV12-3 or TRBV12-4 and TRBJ1-4; 8 bases map to TRBD1. V lost 6 bases, J lost 7 bases, and 7 bases stayed unmatched. CDR3 length: 14 residues. The CDR3 sequence: CASRPGGIGEKLFF. DNA of the CDR3: TGTGCCAGCAGACCAGGGGGCATCGGTGAAAAACTGTTTTTT.

This chain uses TRBV29-1 with TRBJ2-1; D not certain. V was clipped by 3 bases and J by 0 bases, with 6 bases between them. CDR1 is SQVTM and CDR2 is ANQGSEA in the germline V gene. CDR3 length: 13 amino acids. The CDR3 reads CSVDRDSYNEQFF. The CDR3 DNA reads TGCAGCGTTGATAGGGACTCCTACAATGAGCAGTTCTTC.

Here the CDR3 reads CASSPPFTYEQYF. CDR3 in DNA: TGTGCCAGCAGCCCGCCTTTTACCTACGAGCAGTACTTC. The chain is built from TRBV7-2 and TRBJ2-7; D ambiguous. The CDR3 spans 13 residues. V lost 5 bases and J 2 bases, leaving 10 bases between the germline ends. The germline V gene has CDR1 SGHTA and CDR2 FQGNSA.

This clonotype was found a few times. The chain carries TRBV5-4 and TRBJ2-5; no definite D call. Germline V gene data show CDR1 as SGHNT and CDR2 as YYREEE (reference sequence). The CDR3 has 11 residues. The V and J ends lost 9 bases and 7 bases respectively, with 13 bases between them. CDR3: CAIGPVSTQYF. The CDR3 nucleotides read TGTGCCATCGGGCCCGTCTCGACCCAGTACTTC.

This clonotype was found a few times. V gene TRBV3-1 combines with J gene TRBJ2-1; a possible D gene is TRBD1 (6 bases). Germline V gene lookup returns CDR1 LGHDT and CDR2 YNNKEL (reference sequence). Trimming pared 3 bases from V and 10 bases from J, leaving 16 bases between. The CDR3 contains 14 residues. For the CDR3, the DNA is TGTGCCAGCAGCCACAGGGGCGCACTAGGAGAGCAGTTCTTC. Its translation is CASSHRGALGEQFF.

This clonotype showed up just a few times. V is TRBV15 and J is TRBJ2-1; D might be TRBD2 (5 bases). Trimming cost V 3 bases and J 2 bases, with 11 bases left between them. From germline, CDR1 is LNHNV and CDR2 YYDKDF (reference sequence). The CDR3 has 15 residues. CDR3 loop: CATSRVGGTYNEQFF. CDR3 sequence (DNA): TGTGCCACCAGCAGGGTAGGAGGAACCTACAATGAGCAGTTCTTC.

The V call is TRBV20-1, the J call TRBJ2-5; the D gene is possibly TRBD1 (5 bases). The CDR3 is 16 amino acids. Trimming left V 0 bases short and J 5 bases short, with 19 bases between. Germline values: CDR1 DFQATT, CDR2 SNEGSKA (reference sequence). The CDR3 sequence is CSARDWFSGRVETQYF. The CDR3 bases are TGCAGTGCTAGAGATTGGTTTTCGGGCAGGGTGGAGACCCAGTACTTC.

Only a few counts were recorded for this clonotype. J is TRBJ1-1 and V is TRBV5-1; TRBD1 is a possible D gene (5 bases). Germline V gene lookup returns CDR1 SGHRS and CDR2 YFSETQ. This CDR3 is built from 15 residues. Trimming cost V 0 bases and J 1 base, with 10 bases left between them. CDR3 in DNA: TGCGCCAGCAGCTTGGCGGGACCGTGGAACACTGAAGCTTTCTTT. Protein product: CASSLAGPWNTEAFF.

This clonotype was detected ten times or more. CDR3 in amino acids: CASSQDGPRVGYTF. In nucleotides, the CDR3 is TGCGCCAGCAGCCAAGATGGCCCCAGGGTAGGCTACACCTTC. The chain joins TRBV4-1 to TRBJ1-2; TRBD1 is a possible D gene (5 bases). Trimming took off 0 bases at V and 8 bases at J, with 13 bases between the two ends. This CDR3 region has 14 residues. The germline gives CDR1 MGHRA, CDR2 YSYEKL.

The genes are TRBV20-1 and TRBJ1-1; unclear D gene. CDR1 DFQATT and CDR2 SNEGSKA come from the germline V gene (reference sequence). V dropped 0 bases and J dropped 0 bases, with 8 bases sitting between them. The CDR3 is 14 amino acids. The CDR3 DNA is TGCAGTGCTAGAGACGGCAGCTTGAACACTGAAGCTTTCTTT. Translated: CSARDGSLNTEAFF.